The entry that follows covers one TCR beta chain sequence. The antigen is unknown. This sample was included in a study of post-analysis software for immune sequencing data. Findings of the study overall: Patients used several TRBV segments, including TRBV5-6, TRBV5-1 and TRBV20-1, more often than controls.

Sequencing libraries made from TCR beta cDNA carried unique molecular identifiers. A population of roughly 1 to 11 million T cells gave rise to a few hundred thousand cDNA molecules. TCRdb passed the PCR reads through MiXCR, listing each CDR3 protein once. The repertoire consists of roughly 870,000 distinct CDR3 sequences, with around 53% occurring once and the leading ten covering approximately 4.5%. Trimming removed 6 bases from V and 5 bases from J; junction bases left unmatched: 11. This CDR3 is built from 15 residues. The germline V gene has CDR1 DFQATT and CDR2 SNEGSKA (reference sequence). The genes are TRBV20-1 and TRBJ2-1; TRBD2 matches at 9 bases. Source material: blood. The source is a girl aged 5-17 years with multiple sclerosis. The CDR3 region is CSAGDGTSINNEQFF. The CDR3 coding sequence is TGCAGTGCGGGGGACGGGACTAGCATTAACAATGAGCAGTTCTTC.